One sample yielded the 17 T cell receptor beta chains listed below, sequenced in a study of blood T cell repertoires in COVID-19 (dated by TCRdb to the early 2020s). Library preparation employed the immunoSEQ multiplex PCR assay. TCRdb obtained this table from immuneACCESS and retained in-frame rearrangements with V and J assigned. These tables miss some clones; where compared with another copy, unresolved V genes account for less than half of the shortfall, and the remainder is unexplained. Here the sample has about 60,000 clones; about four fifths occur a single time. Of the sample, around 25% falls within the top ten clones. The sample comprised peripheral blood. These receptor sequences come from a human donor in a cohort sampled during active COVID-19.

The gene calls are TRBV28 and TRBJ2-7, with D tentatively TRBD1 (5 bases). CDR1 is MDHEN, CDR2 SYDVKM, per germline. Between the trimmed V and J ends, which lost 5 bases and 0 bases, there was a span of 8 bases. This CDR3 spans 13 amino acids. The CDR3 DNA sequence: TGTGCCAGCAGTACAGGAGTCTCCTACGAGCAGTACTTC. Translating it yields CASSTGVSYEQYF.

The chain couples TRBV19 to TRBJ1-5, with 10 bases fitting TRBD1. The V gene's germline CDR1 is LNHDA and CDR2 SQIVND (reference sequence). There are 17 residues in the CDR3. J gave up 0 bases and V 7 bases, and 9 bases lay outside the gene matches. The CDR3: CASIKGTGDYSNQPQHF. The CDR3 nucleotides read TGTGCCAGTATAAAGGGGACAGGGGACTATAGCAATCAGCCCCAGCATTTT.

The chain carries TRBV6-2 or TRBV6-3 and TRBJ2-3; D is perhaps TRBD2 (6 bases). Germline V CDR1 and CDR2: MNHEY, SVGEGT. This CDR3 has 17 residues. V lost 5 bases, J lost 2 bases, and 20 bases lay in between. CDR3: CASSPARLAFSTDTQYF. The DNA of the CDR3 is TGTGCCAGCAGTCCGGCCCGTCTAGCGTTCTCCACAGATACGCAGTATTTT.

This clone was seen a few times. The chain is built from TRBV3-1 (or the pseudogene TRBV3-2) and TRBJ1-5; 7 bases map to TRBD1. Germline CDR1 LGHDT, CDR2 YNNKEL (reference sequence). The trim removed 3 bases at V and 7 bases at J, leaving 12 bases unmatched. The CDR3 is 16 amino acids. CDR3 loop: CASSHSLTGTGQPQHF. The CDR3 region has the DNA TGTGCCAGCAGCCATAGTCTGACAGGGACGGGGCAGCCCCAGCATTTT.

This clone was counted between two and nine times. CDR3 protein: CAWEGGGSGEQYF. The CDR3 region has the DNA TGTGCCTGGGAAGGGGGGGGGTCTGGAGAGCAGTACTTC. The chain combines TRBV30 with TRBJ2-7; tentative D call: TRBD2 (7 bases). CDR3 length: 13 amino acids. Germline values: CDR1 GTSNPN, CDR2 SVGIG (reference sequence). Trimming removed 5 bases at V and 7 bases at J, with 18 bases between. The complete variable domain, with remaining parts taken from reference TRBV30 and TRBJ2-7, reads SQTIHQWPATLVQPVGSPLSLECTVEGTSNPNLYWYRQAAGRGLQLLFYSVGIGQISSEVPQNLSASRPQDRQFILSSKKLLLSDSGFYLCAWEGGGSGEQYFGPGTRLTVT.

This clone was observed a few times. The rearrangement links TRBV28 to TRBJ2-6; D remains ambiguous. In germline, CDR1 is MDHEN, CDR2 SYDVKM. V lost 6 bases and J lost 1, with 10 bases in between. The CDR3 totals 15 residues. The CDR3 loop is CASSPSLSGANVLTF. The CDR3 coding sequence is TGTGCCAGCAGCCCCAGTCTTTCTGGGGCCAACGTCCTGACTTTC.

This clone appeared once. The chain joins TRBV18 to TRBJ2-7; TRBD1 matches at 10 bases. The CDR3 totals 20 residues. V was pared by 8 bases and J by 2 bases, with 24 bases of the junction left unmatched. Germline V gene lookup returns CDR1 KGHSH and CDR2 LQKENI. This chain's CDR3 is CASASRQGAPGGRTTYEQYF. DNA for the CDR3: TGTGCCAGCGCAAGTAGACAGGGGGCACCGGGAGGGCGTACGACCTACGAGCAGTACTTC.

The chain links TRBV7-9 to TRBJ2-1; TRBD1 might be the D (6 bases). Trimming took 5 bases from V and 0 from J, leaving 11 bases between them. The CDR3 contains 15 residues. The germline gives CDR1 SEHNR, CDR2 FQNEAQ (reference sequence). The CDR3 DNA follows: TGTGCCAGCAGCCAATTGGGGGCCTCCTACAATGAGCAGTTCTTC. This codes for CASSQLGASYNEQFF. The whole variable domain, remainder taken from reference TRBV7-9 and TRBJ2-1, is DTGVSQNPRHKITKRGQNVTFRCDPISEHNRLYWYRQTLGQGPEFLTYFQNEAQLEKSRLLSDRFSAERPKGSFSTLEIQRTEQGDSAMYLCASSQLGASYNEQFFGPGTRLTVL.

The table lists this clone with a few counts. In DNA, the CDR3 is TGTGCCAGCAGCTTATATTCTCAGGGTATTGGCTACGAGCAGTACTTC. It yields the protein CASSLYSQGIGYEQYF. The chain employs TRBV7-3 and TRBJ2-7; D perhaps matches TRBD1 (5 bases). The ends were cut back, 2 bases at V and 3 bases at J, with 17 bases in the middle. This CDR3 is 16 amino acids long. Per the germline V gene, CDR1 is SGHTA and CDR2 is FQGTGA.

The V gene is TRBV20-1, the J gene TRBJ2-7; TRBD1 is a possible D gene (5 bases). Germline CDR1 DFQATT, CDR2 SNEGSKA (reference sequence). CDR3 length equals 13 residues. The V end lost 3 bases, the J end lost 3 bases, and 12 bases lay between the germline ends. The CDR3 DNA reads TGCAGTGCTAGTGCAGGGATCCACTACGAGCAGTACTTC. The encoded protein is CSASAGIHYEQYF.

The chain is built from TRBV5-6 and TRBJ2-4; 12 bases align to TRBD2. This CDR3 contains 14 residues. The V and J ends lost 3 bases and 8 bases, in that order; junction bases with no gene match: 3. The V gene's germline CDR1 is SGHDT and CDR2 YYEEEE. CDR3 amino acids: CASSSRLAGDIQYF. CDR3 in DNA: TGTGCCAGCAGCTCCAGACTAGCGGGGGACATTCAGTACTTC.

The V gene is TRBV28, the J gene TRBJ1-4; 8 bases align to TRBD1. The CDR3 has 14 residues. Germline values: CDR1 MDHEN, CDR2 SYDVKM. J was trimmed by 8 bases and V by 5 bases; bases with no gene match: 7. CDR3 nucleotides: TGTGCCAGCAGTCCCGCGGGACAGGAGGAAAAACTGTTTTTT. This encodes CASSPAGQEEKLFF.

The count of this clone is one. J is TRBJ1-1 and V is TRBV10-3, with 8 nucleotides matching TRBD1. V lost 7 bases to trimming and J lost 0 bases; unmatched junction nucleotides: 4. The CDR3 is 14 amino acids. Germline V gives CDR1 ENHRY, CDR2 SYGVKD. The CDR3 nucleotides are TGTGCCATCACTAGGACAGGGCTGAACACTGAAGCTTTCTTT. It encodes CAITRTGLNTEAFF.

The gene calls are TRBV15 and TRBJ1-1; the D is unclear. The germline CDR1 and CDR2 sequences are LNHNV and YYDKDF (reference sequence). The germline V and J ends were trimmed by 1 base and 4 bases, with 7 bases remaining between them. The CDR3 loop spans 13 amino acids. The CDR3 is CATSRGGGTEAFF. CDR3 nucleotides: TGTGCCACCAGCAGAGGAGGTGGCACTGAAGCTTTCTTT. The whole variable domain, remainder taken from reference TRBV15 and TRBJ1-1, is DAMVIQNPRYQVTQFGKPVTLSCSQTLNHNVMYWYQQKSSQAPKLLFHYYDKDFNNEADTPDNFQSRRPNTSFCFLDIRSPGLGDTAMYLCATSRGGGTEAFFGQGTRLTVV.

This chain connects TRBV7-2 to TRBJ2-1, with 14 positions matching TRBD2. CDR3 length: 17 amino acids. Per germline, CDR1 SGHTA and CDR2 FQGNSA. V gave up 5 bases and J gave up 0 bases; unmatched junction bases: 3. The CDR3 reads CASSLGTSGSSYNEQFF. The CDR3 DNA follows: TGTGCCAGCAGCCTAGGGACTAGCGGGAGCTCCTACAATGAGCAGTTCTTC.

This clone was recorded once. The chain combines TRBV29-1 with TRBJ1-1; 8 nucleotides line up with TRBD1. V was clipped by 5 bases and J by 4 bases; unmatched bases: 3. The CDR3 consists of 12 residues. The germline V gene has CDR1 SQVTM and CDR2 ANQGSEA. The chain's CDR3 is CSVNTGGTEAFF. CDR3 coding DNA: TGCAGCGTTAATACAGGGGGCACTGAAGCTTTCTTT. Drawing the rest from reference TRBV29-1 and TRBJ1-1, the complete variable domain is SAVISQKPSRDICQRGTSLTIQCQVDSQVTMMFWYRQQPGQSLTLIATANQGSEATYESGFVIDKFPISRPNLTFSTLTVSNMSPEDSSIYLCSVNTGGTEAFFGQGTRLTVV.

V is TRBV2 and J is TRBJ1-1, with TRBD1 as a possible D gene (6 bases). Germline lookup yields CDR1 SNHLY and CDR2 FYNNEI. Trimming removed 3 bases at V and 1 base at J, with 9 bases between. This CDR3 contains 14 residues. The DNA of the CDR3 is TGTGCCAGCAGTGACAGGGGTGGGAACACTGAAGCTTTCTTT. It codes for CASSDRGGNTEAFF.